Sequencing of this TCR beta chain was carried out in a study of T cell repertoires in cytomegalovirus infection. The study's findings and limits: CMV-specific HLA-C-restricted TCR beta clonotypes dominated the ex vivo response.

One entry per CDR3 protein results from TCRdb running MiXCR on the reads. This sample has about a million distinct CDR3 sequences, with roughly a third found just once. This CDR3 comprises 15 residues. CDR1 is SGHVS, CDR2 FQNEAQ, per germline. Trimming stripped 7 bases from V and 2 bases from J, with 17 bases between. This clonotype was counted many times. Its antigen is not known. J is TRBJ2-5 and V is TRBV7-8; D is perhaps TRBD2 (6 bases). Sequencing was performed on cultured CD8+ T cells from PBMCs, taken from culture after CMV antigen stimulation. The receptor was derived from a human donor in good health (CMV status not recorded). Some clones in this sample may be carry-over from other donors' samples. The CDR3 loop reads CASTLGASAQETQYF. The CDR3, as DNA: TGTGCCAGCACCCTAGGGGCTAGCGCACAAGAGACCCAGTACTTC.